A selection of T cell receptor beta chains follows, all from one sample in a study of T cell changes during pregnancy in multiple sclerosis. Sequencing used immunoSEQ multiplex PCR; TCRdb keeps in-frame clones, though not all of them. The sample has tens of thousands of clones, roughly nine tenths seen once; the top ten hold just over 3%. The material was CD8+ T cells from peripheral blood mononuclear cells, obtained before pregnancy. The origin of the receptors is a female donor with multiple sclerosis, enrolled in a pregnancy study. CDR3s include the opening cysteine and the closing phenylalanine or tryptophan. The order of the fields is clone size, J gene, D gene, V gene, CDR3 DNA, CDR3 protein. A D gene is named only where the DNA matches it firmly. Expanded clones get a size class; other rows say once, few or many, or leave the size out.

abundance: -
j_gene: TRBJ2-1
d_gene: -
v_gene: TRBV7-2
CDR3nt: TGTGCCAGCAGCTTTTATTCCAATGAGCAGTTCTTC
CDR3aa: CASSFYSNEQFF

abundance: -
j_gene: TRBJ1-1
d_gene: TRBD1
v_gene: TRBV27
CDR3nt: TGTGCCAGCAGTTTGACAGGGGGCAACACTGAAGCTTTCTTT
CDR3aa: CASSLTGGNTEAFF

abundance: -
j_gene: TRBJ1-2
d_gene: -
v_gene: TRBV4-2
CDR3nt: TGTGCCAGCAGCAAAGGCGAGGGCGTCAACTATGGCTACACCTTC
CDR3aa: CASSKGEGVNYGYTF

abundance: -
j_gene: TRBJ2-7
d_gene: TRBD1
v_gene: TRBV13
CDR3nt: TGTGCCAGCAGCCCTTCCCGAGGGGACAGAGACTACGAGCAGTACTTC
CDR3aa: CASSPSRGDRDYEQYF

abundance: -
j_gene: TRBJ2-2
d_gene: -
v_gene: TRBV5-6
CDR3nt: TGTGCCAGCAGCTTACCTCCGGGGATGAACACCGGGGAGCTGTTTTTT
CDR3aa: CASSLPPGMNTGELFF

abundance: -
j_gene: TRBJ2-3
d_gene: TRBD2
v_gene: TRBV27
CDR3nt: TGTGCCAGCAGTCCCGGACTAGCGGGTCAACGGAATACGCAGTATTTT
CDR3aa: CASSPGLAGQRNTQYF

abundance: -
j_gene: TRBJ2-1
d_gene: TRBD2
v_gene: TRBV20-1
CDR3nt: TGCAGCCGGGGGGGCGGGAATGAGCAGTTCTTC
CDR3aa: CSRGGGNEQFF

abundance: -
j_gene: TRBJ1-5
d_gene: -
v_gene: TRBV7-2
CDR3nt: TGTGCCAGTGCCGATAGGGGGTTGAGCGGCCAGCCCCAGCATTTT
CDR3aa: CASADRGLSGQPQHF

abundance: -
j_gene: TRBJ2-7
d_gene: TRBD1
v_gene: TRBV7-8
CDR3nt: TGTGCCAGCAGCTTAGGGACAGGGAGCTCCTACGAGCAGTACTTC
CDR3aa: CASSLGTGSSYEQYF

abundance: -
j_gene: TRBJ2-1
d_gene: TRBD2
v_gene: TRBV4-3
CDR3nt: TGCGCCAGCAGCCAAGATCAGCGGGGGCCCAATGAGCAGTTCTTC
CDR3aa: CASSQDQRGPNEQFF

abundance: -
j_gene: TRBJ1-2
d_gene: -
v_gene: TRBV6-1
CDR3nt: TGTGCCAGCACCCGACTACGGGTCGATCACTATGGCTACACCTTC
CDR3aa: CASTRLRVDHYGYTF

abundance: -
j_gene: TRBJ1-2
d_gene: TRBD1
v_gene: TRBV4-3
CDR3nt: TGCGCCAGCAGCCAGATGACAGGGATTTGGTATGGCTACACCTTC
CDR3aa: CASSQMTGIWYGYTF

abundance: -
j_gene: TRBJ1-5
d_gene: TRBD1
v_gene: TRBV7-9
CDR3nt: TGTGCCAGCAGCGGGGACAGGGGCAATCAGCCCCAGCATTTT
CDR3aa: CASSGDRGNQPQHF

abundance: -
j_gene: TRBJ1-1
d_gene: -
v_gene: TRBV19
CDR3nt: TGTGCCTCAAAAGGGGGGGGTCGAGGTGAAGCTTTCTTT
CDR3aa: CASKGGGRGEAFF

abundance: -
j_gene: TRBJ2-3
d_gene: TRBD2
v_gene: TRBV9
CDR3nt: TGTGCCAGCAGCACTCCGGGACTAGCGGAAGATACGCAGTATTTT
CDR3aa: CASSTPGLAEDTQYF

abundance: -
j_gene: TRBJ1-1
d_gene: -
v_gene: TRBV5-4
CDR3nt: TGTGCCAGCAGCGACATGAACACTGAAGCTTTCTTT
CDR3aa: CASSDMNTEAFF

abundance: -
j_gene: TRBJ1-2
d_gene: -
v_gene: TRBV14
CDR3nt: TGTGCCAGCAGCCAAGATCTCGCGGGGGGGTTGTATGGCTACACCTTC
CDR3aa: CASSQDLAGGLYGYTF

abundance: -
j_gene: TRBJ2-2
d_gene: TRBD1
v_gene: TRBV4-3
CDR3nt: TGCGCCAGCAGTTTCACCGGGACAGGGGTCACCGGGGAGCTGTTTTTT
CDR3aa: CASSFTGTGVTGELFF

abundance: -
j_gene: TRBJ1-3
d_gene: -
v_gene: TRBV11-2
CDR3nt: TGTGCCAGCAGCTTAGAGAACTTCTCTGGAAACACCATATATTTT
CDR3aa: CASSLENFSGNTIYF

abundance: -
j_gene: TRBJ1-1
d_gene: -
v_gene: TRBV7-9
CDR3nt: TGTGCCAGCAGCTTAGGGCGGGGTGAAGCTTTCTTT
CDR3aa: CASSLGRGEAFF

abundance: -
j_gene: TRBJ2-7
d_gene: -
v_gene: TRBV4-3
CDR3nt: TGCGCCAGCAGCCAGGGCCTCTCCTACGAGCAGTACTTC
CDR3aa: CASSQGLSYEQYF

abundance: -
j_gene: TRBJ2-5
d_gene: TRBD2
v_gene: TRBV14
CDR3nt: TGTGCCAGCAGCCAATTAGAGGGAGGGGAGACCCAGTACTTC
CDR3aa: CASSQLEGGETQYF

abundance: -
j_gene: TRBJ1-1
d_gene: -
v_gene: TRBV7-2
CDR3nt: TGTGCCAGCAGCTTAGCGCGGCTTGGCGGAATGGACACTGAAGCTTTCTTT
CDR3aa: CASSLARLGGMDTEAFF

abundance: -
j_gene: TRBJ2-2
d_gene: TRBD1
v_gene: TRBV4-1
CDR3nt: TGCGCCAGCAGCCTCCCTCACAGGGGCACCGGGGAGCTGTTTTTT
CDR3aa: CASSLPHRGTGELFF

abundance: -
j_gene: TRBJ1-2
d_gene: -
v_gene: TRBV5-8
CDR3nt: TGTGCCAGCAGCTCGACAGAATATTATAACTATGGCTACACCTTC
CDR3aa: CASSSTEYYNYGYTF

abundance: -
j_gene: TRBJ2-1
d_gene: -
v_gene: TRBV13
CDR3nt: TGTGCCAGCAGCTTACGACTAGATTACTACAATGAGCAGTTCTTC
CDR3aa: CASSLRLDYYNEQFF

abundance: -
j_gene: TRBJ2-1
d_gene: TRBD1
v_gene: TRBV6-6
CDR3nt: TGTGCCAGCACCCCGGGACAGGGAATGTACAATGAGCAGTTCTTC
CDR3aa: CASTPGQGMYNEQFF

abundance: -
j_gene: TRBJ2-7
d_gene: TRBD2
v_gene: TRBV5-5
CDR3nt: TGTGCCAGCAGCCCCGGACTAGCGGGGGGTCCCCCCTACGAGCAGTACTTC
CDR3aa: CASSPGLAGGPPYEQYF

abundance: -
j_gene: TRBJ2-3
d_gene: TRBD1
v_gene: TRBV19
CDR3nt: TGTGCCAGCGCCGGACAGGGGCCCACAGATACGCAGTATTTT
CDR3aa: CASAGQGPTDTQYF

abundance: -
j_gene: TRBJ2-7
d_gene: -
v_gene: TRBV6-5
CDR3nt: TGTGCCAGCAGTTTTCAGGGGCCTTCCTACGAGCAGTACTTC
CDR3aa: CASSFQGPSYEQYF

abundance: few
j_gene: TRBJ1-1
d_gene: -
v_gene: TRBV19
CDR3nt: TGTGCCAGTAGTATGCCGGGAGGGAACACTGAAGCTTTCTTT
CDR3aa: CASSMPGGNTEAFF

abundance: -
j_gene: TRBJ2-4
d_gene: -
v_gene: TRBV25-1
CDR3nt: TGTGCCAGCAGTGGGGCTTCGGCCAAAAACATTCAGTACTTC
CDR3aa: CASSGASAKNIQYF

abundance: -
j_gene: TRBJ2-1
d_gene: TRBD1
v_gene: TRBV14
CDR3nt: TGTGCCAGCAGCCATATCCGGGACAGGGGAGGGTACAATGAGCAGTTCTTC
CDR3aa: CASSHIRDRGGYNEQFF

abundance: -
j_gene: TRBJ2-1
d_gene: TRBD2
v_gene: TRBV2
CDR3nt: TGTGCCAGCAGTTTAGCGGGGGGGCTAAATGAGCAGTTCTTC
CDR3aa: CASSLAGGLNEQFF

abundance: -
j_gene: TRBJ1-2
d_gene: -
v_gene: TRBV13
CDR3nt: TGTGCCAGCAGCTTAGGACTAGTAAACTATGGCTACACCTTC
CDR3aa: CASSLGLVNYGYTF

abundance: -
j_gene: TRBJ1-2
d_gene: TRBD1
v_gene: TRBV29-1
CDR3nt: TGCAGCGTTGTCTCGGGACAGAACTATGGCTACACCTTC
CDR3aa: CSVVSGQNYGYTF

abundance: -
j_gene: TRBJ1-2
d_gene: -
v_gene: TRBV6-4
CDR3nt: TGTGCCAGCAGTGACTCGAATGCAGGCATTTATGGCTACACCTTC
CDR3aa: CASSDSNAGIYGYTF

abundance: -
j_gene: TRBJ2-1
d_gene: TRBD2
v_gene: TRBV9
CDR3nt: TGTGCCAGCAGCGTAAAGGCGGGGGGGTACAATGAGCAGTTCTTC
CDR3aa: CASSVKAGGYNEQFF

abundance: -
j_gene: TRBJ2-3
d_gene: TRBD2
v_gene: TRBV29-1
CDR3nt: TGCAGCGTTGAAGCGTTTTTGGAGCGGGGTTATCCGTATTTT
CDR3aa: CSVEAFLERGYPYF

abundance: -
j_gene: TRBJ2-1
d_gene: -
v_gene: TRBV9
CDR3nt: TGTGCCAGCAGCGGGAGCTCCTACAATGAGCAGTTCTTC
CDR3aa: CASSGSSYNEQFF

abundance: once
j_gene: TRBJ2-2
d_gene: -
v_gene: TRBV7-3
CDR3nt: TGTGCCAGCAGCCCCGTCGTGGCCCCCGGGGAGCTGTTTTTT
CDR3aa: CASSPVVAPGELFF

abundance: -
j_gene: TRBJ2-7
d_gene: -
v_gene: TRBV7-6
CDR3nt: TGTGCCAGCAGCTTAGCACAAATGGGGGGGCCCTACGAGCAGTACTTC
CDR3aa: CASSLAQMGGPYEQYF

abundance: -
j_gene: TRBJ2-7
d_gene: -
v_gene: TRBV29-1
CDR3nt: TGCAGCGTTGGTGGCGGGGCCTACGAGCAGTACTTC
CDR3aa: CSVGGGAYEQYF

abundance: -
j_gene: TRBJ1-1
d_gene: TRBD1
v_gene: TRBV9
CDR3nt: TGTGCCAGCAGCGTCGACAGGGGGGGCCCCGTTGAAGCTTTCTTT
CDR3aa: CASSVDRGGPVEAFF

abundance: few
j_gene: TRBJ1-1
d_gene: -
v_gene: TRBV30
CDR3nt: TGTGCCTGGAGTGAGGCAGGGGTTTTCGCTGAAGCTTTCTTT
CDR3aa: CAWSEAGVFAEAFF

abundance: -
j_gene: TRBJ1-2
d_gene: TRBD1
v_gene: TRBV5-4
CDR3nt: TGTGCCAGCAGCTCAGGCGGGACAGGGTCACTCATCTATGGCTACACCTTC
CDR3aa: CASSSGGTGSLIYGYTF

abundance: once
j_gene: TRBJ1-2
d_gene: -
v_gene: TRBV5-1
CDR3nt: TGCGCCAGCAGCTTGGGAAGTGTGAGGGCGGATGGCTACACCTTC
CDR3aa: CASSLGSVRADGYTF

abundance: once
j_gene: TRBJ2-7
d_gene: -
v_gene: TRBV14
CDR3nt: TGTGCCAGCACGATCTCCGGGCGGGCTGAGCAGTACTTC
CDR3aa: CASTISGRAEQYF

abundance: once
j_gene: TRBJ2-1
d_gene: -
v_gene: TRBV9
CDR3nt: TGTGCCAGCAGCATAGAATCCGGGACACTGATTGTCGATGAGCAGTTCTTC
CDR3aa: CASSIESGTLIVDEQFF

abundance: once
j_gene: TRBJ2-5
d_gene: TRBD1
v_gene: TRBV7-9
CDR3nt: TGTGCCAGCAGCTCGGGGACAGGAGCCAGAGAGACCCAGTACTTC
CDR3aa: CASSSGTGARETQYF

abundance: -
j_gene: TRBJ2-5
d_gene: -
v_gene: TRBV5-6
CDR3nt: TGTGCCAGCAGCTTGTCGGGTCGAGAGACCCAGTACTTC
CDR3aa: CASSLSGRETQYF

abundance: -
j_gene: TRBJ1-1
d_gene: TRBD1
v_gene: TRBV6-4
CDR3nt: TGTGCCAGCAGTGTCCGGGACAGGGCCACTGAAGCTTTCTTT
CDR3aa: CASSVRDRATEAFF

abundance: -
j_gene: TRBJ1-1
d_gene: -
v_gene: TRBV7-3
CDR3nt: TGTGCCAGCAGCTTAAAAGTTCCAGGATCGAACACTGAAGCTTTCTTT
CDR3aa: CASSLKVPGSNTEAFF

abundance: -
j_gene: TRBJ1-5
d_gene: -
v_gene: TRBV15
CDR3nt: TGTGCCACCAGCATCGGAGCGACCCATGCTCAGCCCCAGCATTTT
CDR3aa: CATSIGATHAQPQHF

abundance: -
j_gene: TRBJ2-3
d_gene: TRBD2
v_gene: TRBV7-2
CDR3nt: TGTGCCAGCACCTCACTAGCGGGGGATGATACGCAGTATTTT
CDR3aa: CASTSLAGDDTQYF

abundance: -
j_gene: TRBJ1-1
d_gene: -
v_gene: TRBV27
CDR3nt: TGTGCCAGCAGGTTGAGCGGGCCTAACACTGAAGCTTTCTTT
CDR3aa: CASRLSGPNTEAFF